This T cell receptor (beta chain) was captured by sequencing in a study of blood T cell repertoires in COVID-19. This clone has only one observation. The data were produced by immunoSEQ multiplex PCR, yet TCRdb's version contains in-frame clones alone and is incomplete. The sample includes 61,000 or so clones, just over 85% of them seen just once. Sequencing used peripheral blood. The origin of this receptor is a woman of 80 years or more with active COVID-19.

The CDR3 sequence: CASSRDRDEKLFF. DNA for the CDR3: TGTGCCAGCAGCCGGGATCGGGATGAAAAACTGTTTTTT. The chain couples TRBV12-3 or TRBV12-4 to TRBJ1-4; D call uncertain. V was pared by 6 bases and J by 6 bases, with 11 bases between. The CDR3 spans 13 residues.